The clone carrying this TCR beta chain was picked up a small number of times. Antigen: not known. This sample stems from a study of healthy donors' naive CD4 and CD8 T cells. Study as a whole: For TCR alpha, new primers spanned all functional IMGT alpha genes.

The CDR3 is made up of 16 amino acids. Trimming removed 0 bases at V and 1 base at J, with 15 bases between. Looked up from germline, CDR1 is DFQATT and CDR2 is SNEGSKA (reference sequence). Whole-study results and caveats: Bulk sequencing left alpha and beta chains unpaired. Positive CDR3 charge linked to CD4+ cells, negative to CD8+ cells.

TCR libraries were built from about 520 ng of total RNA by linear amplification. Original processing notes: Four to six healthy donors contributed around 85,000 sequenced TCR alpha transcripts. In TCRdb, the reads were re-called with MiXCR into one record per CDR3 protein. TCRdb, not the original authors, processed these V and J calls. The sample gives 150,000 to 200,000 distinct CDR3 sequences, 65% to 75% of which show up once; 2% to 2.5% is in the top ten. The chain carries TRBV20-1 and TRBJ1-1; weak D call: TRBD1 (5 bases). The sequenced sample consisted of naive CD4+ and CD8+ T cells sorted from blood, pooled from several donors. The source is a pool of human donors in good health; the sample pools cells from several healthy donors. This chain's CDR3 is CSAREPEGTANTEAFF. CDR3 bases: TGCAGTGCTAGAGAACCCGAAGGGACGGCGAACACTGAAGCTTTCTTT.